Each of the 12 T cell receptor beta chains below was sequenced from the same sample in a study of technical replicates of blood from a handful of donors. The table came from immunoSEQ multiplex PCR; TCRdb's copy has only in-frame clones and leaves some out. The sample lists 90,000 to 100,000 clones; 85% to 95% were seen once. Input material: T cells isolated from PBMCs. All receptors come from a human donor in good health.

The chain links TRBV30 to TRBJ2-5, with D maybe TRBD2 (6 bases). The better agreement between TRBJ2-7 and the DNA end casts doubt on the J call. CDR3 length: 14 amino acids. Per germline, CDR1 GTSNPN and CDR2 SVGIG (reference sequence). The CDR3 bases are TGTGCCTGGAAAATAGCGGAACCCTACTACGAGCAGTACTTC. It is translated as CAWKIAEPYYEQYF.

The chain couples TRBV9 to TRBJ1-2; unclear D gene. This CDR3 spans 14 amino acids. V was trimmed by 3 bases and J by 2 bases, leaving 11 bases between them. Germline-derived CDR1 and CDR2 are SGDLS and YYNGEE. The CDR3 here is CASSEAYGNYGYTF. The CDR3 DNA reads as TGTGCCAGCAGCGAGGCCTACGGGAACTATGGCTACACCTTC.

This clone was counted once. The CDR3, as DNA: TGTGCCAGCTCACCACAGCGGGGGAGAAAGAACACCGGGGAGCTGTTTTTT. It encodes CASSPQRGRKNTGELFF. The chain joins TRBV18 to TRBJ2-2; the match to TRBD2 covers 8 bases. CDR3 length equals 17 residues. V lost 1 base, J lost 1 base, and 5 bases stayed unmatched. The germline gives CDR1 KGHSH, CDR2 LQKENI.

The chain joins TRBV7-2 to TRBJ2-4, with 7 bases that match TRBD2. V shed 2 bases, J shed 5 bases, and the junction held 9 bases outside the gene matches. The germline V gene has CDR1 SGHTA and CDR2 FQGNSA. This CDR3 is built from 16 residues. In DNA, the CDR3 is TGTGCCAGCAGCTTATTCCCAGTGGGGAGGGAAAACATTCAGTACTTC. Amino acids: CASSLFPVGRENIQYF.

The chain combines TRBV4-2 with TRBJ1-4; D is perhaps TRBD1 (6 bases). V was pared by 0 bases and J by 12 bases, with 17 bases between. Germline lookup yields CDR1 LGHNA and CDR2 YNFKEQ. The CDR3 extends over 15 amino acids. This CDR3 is CASSQEGAAVGELFF. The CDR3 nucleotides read TGTGCCAGCAGCCAAGAGGGGGCCGCAGTAGGGGAACTGTTTTTT.

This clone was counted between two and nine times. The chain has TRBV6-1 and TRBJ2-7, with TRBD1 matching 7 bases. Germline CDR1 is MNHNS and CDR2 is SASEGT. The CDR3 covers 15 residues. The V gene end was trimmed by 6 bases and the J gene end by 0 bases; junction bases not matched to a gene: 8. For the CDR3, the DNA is TGTGCCAGCAGCGGGACAGCTCAAAACTCCTACGAGCAGTACTTC. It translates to CASSGTAQNSYEQYF.

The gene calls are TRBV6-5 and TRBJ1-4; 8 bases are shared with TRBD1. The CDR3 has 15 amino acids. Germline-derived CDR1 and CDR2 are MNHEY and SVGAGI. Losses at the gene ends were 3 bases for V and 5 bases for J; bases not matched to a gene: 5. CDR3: CASSYRRTGNEKLFF. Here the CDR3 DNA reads TGTGCCAGCAGTTATCGCCGGACAGGGAATGAAAAACTGTTTTTT.

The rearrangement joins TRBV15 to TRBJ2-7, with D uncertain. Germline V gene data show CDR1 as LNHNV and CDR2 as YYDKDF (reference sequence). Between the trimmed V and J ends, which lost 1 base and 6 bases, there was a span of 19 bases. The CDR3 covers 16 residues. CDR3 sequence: CATSRVPGSALSEQYF. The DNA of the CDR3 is TGTGCCACCAGCAGAGTCCCCGGGTCGGCGCTCAGCGAGCAGTACTTC.

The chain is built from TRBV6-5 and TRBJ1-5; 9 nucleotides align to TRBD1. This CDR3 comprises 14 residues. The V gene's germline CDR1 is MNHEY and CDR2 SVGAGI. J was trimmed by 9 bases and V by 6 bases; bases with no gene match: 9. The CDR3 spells CASSSGTGSLPQHF. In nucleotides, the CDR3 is TGTGCCAGCAGCTCTGGGACAGGGTCCCTGCCCCAGCATTTT.

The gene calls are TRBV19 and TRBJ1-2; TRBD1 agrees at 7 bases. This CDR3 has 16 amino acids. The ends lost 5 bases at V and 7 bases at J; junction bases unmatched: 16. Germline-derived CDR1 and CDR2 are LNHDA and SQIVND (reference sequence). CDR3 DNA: TGTGCCAGTAGTCATAATCCCCGGGACAGAGTGCGTGGCTACACCTTC. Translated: CASSHNPRDRVRGYTF.

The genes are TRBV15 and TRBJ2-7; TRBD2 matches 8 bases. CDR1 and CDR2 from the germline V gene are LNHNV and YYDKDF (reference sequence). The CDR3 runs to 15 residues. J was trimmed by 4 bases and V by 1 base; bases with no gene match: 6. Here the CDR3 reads CATSRGLSGVYEQYF. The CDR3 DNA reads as TGTGCCACCAGCAGAGGTCTTAGCGGGGTATACGAGCAGTACTTC.

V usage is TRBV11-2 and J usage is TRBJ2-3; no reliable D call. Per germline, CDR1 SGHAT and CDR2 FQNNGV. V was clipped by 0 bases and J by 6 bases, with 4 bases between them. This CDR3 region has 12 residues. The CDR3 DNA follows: TGTGCCAGCAGCTTAGACTCTGATACGCAGTATTTT. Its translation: CASSLDSDTQYF.